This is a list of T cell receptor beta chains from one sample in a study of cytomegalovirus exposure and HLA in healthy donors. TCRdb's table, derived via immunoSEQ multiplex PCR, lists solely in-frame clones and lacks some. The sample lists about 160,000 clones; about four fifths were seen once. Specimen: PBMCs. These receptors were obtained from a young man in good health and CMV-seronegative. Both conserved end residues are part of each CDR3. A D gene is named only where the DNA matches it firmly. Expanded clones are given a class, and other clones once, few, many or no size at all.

TGTGCCTGGAGTCCTATCCAGGGGGCGAGAACTGAAGCTTTCTTT	CAWSPIQGARTEAFF	TRBD1	TRBV30	.	TRBJ1-1
TGCGCCAGCAGCCCCGGGGGGGGGCTCTTCTACGAGCAGTACTTC	CASSPGGGLFYEQYF	TRBD2	TRBV5-1	.	TRBJ2-7
TGTGCCAGCAGCTCCGAGGGGGCGCAGGTCCACGAGCAGTACTTC	CASSSEGAQVHEQYF	TRBD1	TRBV11-2	.	TRBJ2-7
TGTGCCAGCAGCCCCGGGAGGGGTAGCGGGGGGCCTCCCACAGATACGCAGTATTTT	CASSPGRGSGGPPTDTQYF	TRBD2	TRBV7-2	.	TRBJ2-3
TGTGCCAGCAGTGAGGGGAGACAAGAGACCCAGTACTTC	CASSEGRQETQYF	.	TRBV2	.	TRBJ2-5
TGTGCCAGTAGTATCGAGGACAGGGGCCTACTTGAGTTT	CASSIEDRGLLEF	TRBD1	TRBV19	few	TRBJ2-3
TGCGCCAGCAGTGATGGGACAGGGGAGAGCTACGAGCAGTACTTC	CASSDGTGESYEQYF	TRBD1	TRBV10-1	.	TRBJ2-7
TGTGCCAGCAGCTTGGGACTAGACATTGACACCGGGGAGCTGTTTTTT	CASSLGLDIDTGELFF	TRBD2	TRBV13	.	TRBJ2-2
TGTGCCAGTTCCCTAACGAACACTGAAGCTTTCTTT	CASSLTNTEAFF	.	TRBV19	.	TRBJ1-1
TGTGCCAGCAGTGGACCGGGACAGAGGTTCTCCTACGAGCAGTACTTC	CASSGPGQRFSYEQYF	TRBD1	TRBV25-1	.	TRBJ2-7
TGTGCCTGGACCCCCGGGAACTACGAGCAGTACTTC	CAWTPGNYEQYF	.	TRBV30	.	TRBJ2-7
TGTGCCAGCAGCCCTACCACATCAGGGGGCGGTCGTTCACCCCTCCACTTT	CASSPTTSGGGRSPLHF	TRBD1	TRBV5-4	.	TRBJ1-6
TGCGCCAGCAGCTTGTTTATCGGGGACTCAACCTACGAGCAGTACTTC	CASSLFIGDSTYEQYF	.	TRBV5-1	.	TRBJ2-7
TGTGCCAGCAGGGTAGTGAGTTACGAGCAGTACTTC	CASRVVSYEQYF	.	TRBV6-1	.	TRBJ2-7
TGTGCCAGCTCACCTACTCGGCGGCATAGTCTGATCGATGAGCAGTTCTTC	CASSPTRRHSLIDEQFF	.	TRBV18	.	TRBJ2-1
TGTGCCAGCAGCCCCGAGGGGGAGTTCGATGAGCAGTTCTTC	CASSPEGEFDEQFF	.	TRBV6-5	.	TRBJ2-1
TGTGCCAGCAGCCGTACTAGCGGGGGGGCTTCAGGAACAGATACGCAGTATTTT	CASSRTSGGASGTDTQYF	TRBD2	TRBV7-8	once	TRBJ2-3
TGTGCCAGCAGCCAAGCCGGGACAGGGCTCATCGGGGGATCGGAGACCCAGTACTTC	CASSQAGTGLIGGSETQYF	TRBD1	TRBV14	.	TRBJ2-5
TGCAGCGTTGCCGGACAGGGAGGCAATCAGCCCCAGCATTTT	CSVAGQGGNQPQHF	TRBD1	TRBV29-1	once	TRBJ1-5
TGTGCCAGTACCCCAGGGGTTAGCAATCAGCCCCAGCATTTT	CASTPGVSNQPQHF	.	TRBV19	.	TRBJ1-5
TGCAGCGTTGAAGGAGTAGGAGGCTGCGAGCAGTACTTC	CSVEGVGGCEQYF	.	TRBV29-1	.	TRBJ2-7
TGCAGCGTTGAAGATCCGAACAGGGGGGGCTCCTACGAGCAGTACTTC	CSVEDPNRGGSYEQYF	.	TRBV29-1	.	TRBJ2-7
TGTGCCAGTCTACAGGCGAGCTCTGGAAACACCATATATTTT	CASLQASSGNTIYF	.	TRBV28	.	TRBJ1-3
TGTGCCAGCAGTCGAAGCACAGGCGAGCAGTACTTC	CASSRSTGEQYF	.	TRBV11-3	.	TRBJ2-7
TGTGCCACCAGCAGAGGGCAGGGGGGATATAATTCACCCCTCCACTTT	CATSRGQGGYNSPLHF	TRBD1	TRBV15	.	TRBJ1-6
TGTGCCAGCAGCGTAGGAGGGTTGAGCGGCTACACCTTC	CASSVGGLSGYTF	.	TRBV9	.	TRBJ1-2
TGTGCCAGCAGCTTAGTTTCCGGGACAGGGGGGGATGAGCAGTTCTTC	CASSLVSGTGGDEQFF	TRBD1	TRBV7-9	.	TRBJ2-1
TGTGCCAGCTCACAACAGGGGAACACTGAAGCTTTCTTT	CASSQQGNTEAFF	.	TRBV18	once	TRBJ1-1